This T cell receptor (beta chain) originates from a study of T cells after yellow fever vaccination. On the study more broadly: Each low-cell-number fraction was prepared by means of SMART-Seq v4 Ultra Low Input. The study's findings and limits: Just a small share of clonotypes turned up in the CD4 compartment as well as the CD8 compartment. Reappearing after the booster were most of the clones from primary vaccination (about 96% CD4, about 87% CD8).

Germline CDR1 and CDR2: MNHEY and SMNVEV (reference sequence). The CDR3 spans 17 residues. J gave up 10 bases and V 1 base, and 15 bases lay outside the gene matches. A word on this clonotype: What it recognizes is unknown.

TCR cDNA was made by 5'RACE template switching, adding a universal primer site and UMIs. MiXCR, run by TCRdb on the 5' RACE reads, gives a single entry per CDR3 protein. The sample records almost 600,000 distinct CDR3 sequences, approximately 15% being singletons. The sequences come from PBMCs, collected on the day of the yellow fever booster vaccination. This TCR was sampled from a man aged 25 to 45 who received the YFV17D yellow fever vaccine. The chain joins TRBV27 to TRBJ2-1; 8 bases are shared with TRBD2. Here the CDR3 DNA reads TGTGCCAGCAGTTTATATCTAGCGGGTCAAACTATTGAGGAGCAGTTCTTC. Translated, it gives CASSLYLAGQTIEEQFF.